The T cell receptor (beta chain) described here comes from a study of blood T cells in healthy people across ages (dated by TCRdb to the mid-2010s). About the study as a whole: In model experiments, roughly one uniquely barcoded TCR beta cDNA molecule per two T cells was captured by template switching. For two donors (one aged 18 to 30 and one aged 80 or older), the study analyzed two additional independent replicas of 1 million unique cDNA reads from the same blood draw. Four age groups were formed from the donors: young (average approximately 15 years), middle-aged (approximately 41), aged (approximately 60) and long-lived (around 80). To avoid experimental bias, donors of different ages were distributed randomly across sequencing lanes. Using deep sequencing normalized with unique cDNA molecular identifiers, the study measured how TCR beta repertoire diversity changes with age. Overall results and qualifications from the work: Observed TCR beta diversity per million T cells fell roughly linearly with age, and a significant reduction was already apparent by age around 40. Since profiling was done on bulk unsorted PBMCs, naive and antigen-experienced compartments could not be conclusively compared. Because the CMV infection status of the donors was unknown, age-related changes in expanded clonotypes may potentially have been confounded. Compared with the aged group, the long-lived group had more naive CD4+ T cells, fewer expanded clones and increased TCR diversity, a pattern suggesting age selection. Estimates of total diversity from one million sequenced T cells were regarded as lower bounds and underestimates. There was a strong correlation between observed TCR beta diversity and the percentage of naive T cells measured by flow cytometry.

V is cut by 0 bases and J by 8 bases, and the space between the germline ends is 7 bases. As encoded in the germline V gene, CDR1 is ENHRY while CDR2 is SYGVKD. CDR3 length: 13 amino acids, cysteine to phenylalanine. Only the CDR3 DNA is retained, 39 bases long and in frame from the first base. The approximately 41 donors, aged about 6 to 100 years, were systemically healthy Caucasian individuals from Russia. Ten milliliters of peripheral blood were collected from each donor into EDTA-treated Vacutainer tubes. Ficoll-Paque density-gradient centrifugation was used to isolate PBMCs, with at least 7 million per sample. Total RNA was extracted from PBMCs with Trizol reagent, with at least 6 micrograms obtained per sample. For every donor, an aliquot of PBMCs went through flow cytometry to measure the percentages of naive CD45RAhigh/CD27high T cells. About this clonotype: The clone's antigen remains unknown. No base-level quality is on record; no much larger clone is a single base apart.

Libraries were built with 5' RACE. A second PCR of about 6 to 11 cycles was performed with a sample-barcoded 5' primer and a J-beta primer mix. A template-switch 5' adaptor carrying 12 random nucleotides introduced a unique molecular identifier onto each TCR beta cDNA molecule. At least 2.5 million CDR3-containing paired-end reads were obtained from each sample. The Mint cDNA synthesis kit, primed by a TRBC-specific oligonucleotide, was used to synthesize first-strand cDNA from all RNA. All cDNA was treated with uracil-DNA glycosylase and then went through a first 18-cycle PCR with the universal primers M1SS and BC2_uni_R. In the authors' own workflow: Normalization of each sample was performed by random selection of 1 million high-quality reads, each carrying a distinct molecular identifier. Reads sharing molecular identifiers were discarded rather than binned into consensus sequences. MiTCR, with a Q25 quality threshold and the strictest error-elimination algorithm, was used for CDR3 identification, clonotype clustering and error correction. A nonparametric unseen species model using Euler transformation provided a lower-bound estimate of total TCR beta diversity. TCRdb's own reprocessing of the public reads used fastp at Q25 and MiXCR and kept productive beta chains. Every distinct CDR3 protein forms one entry, paired with its most common genes and DNA. The V and J calls, along with clone size, are taken from TCRdb and not from the paper's own processing. A total of roughly 1.9 million distinct CDR3 sequences appear in this sample, 39% of them only once. 23% of the sample is taken by the ten largest.

The receptor chain draws on TRBV10-3 and TRBJ1-4, and possibly TRBD1, on 5 matching bases. Source material: blood. The sequence came from a human donor in good health. The DNA reads TGTGCCATCAGTGAGTCGGAGGGGGAAAAACTGTTTTTT. Its amino acids are CAISESEGEKLFF.